These 25 T cell receptor beta chains share one sample of origin, sequenced in a study of blood T cell repertoires in COVID-19. Sequencing used immunoSEQ multiplex PCR; TCRdb keeps in-frame clones, though not all of them. In the table there are some 100,000 clones, roughly 82% of which are singletons. Sequenced: peripheral blood. These receptors were collected from an elderly woman with active or convalescent COVID-19.

Notes on this clone: This specimen includes other DNA sequences encoding the same CDR3. The CDR3 region has the DNA TGCGCCAGCAGCTCTAGCGGGAGTTCCTACAATGAGCAGTTCTTC. Translating it yields CASSSSGSSYNEQFF. The chain carries TRBV5-1 and TRBJ2-1; 10 bases agree with TRBD2. V dropped 3 bases and J dropped 1; count of bases not matched to a gene: 1. The CDR3 totals 15 residues. The germline V gene has CDR1 SGHRS and CDR2 YFSETQ. Full variable domain (rest looked up from reference TRBV5-1 and TRBJ2-1): KAGVTQTPRYLIKTRGQQVTLSCSPISGHRSVSWYQQTPGQGLQFLFEYFSETQRNKGNFPGRFSGRQFSNSRSEMNVSTLELGDSALYLCASSSSGSSYNEQFFGPGTRLTVL.

This clone was recorded once. The chain uses TRBV5-1 and TRBJ1-4; 9 positions agree with TRBD1. The CDR3 sequence is 15 residues long. The V segment lost 5 bases and the J segment 6 bases; nucleotides outside the gene matches: 8. Germline values: CDR1 SGHRS, CDR2 YFSETQ. CDR3 residues: CASRGQGPRYEKLFF. CDR3 in DNA: TGCGCCAGCAGGGGACAGGGACCTAGATATGAAAAACTGTTTTTT. The whole variable domain, remainder taken from reference TRBV5-1 and TRBJ1-4, is KAGVTQTPRYLIKTRGQQVTLSCSPISGHRSVSWYQQTPGQGLQFLFEYFSETQRNKGNFPGRFSGRQFSNSRSEMNVSTLELGDSALYLCASRGQGPRYEKLFFGSGTQLSVL.

The chain recombines TRBV19 with TRBJ1-4; 9 positions match TRBD1. The V and J ends lost 7 bases and 4 bases, in that order; junction bases with no gene match: 10. This CDR3 comprises 16 residues. Germline CDR1 LNHDA, CDR2 SQIVND (reference sequence). CDR3 in amino acids: CASTNRGRGSNEKLFF. CDR3 in DNA: TGTGCCAGTACCAACAGGGGGCGCGGGAGTAATGAAAAACTGTTTTTT.

The V and J genes are TRBV7-8 and TRBJ2-2; 14 bases line up with TRBD2. CDR3 length: 16 amino acids. With V trimmed by 5 bases and J by 5 bases, 4 bases remained unmatched. Per germline, CDR1 SGHVS and CDR2 FQNEAQ. CDR3: CASSTGLAGVTGELFF. CDR3 in DNA: TGTGCCAGCAGCACGGGACTAGCGGGAGTGACCGGGGAGCTGTTTTTT.

The rearrangement joins TRBV28 to TRBJ2-7, with D unresolved. With 2 bases removed from V and 3 bases from J, the gap between germline ends came to 8 bases. This CDR3 is 13 amino acids long. Germline CDR1 is MDHEN and CDR2 is SYDVKM. The CDR3 bases are TGTGCCAGCAGTTTACCAGACATCTACGAGCAGTACTTC. Translating gives CASSLPDIYEQYF. Filled out from reference TRBV28 and TRBJ2-7, the complete variable domain reads DVKVTQSSRYLVKRTGEKVFLECVQDMDHENMFWYRQDPGLGLRLIYFSYDVKMKEKGDIPEGYSVSREKKERFSLILESASTNQTSMYLCASSLPDIYEQYFGPGTRLTVT.

The chain links TRBV28 to TRBJ2-7; TRBD1 aligns across 7 bases. Germline V gene data show CDR1 as MDHEN and CDR2 as SYDVKM. The CDR3 length is 14 residues. The J segment lost 5 bases and the V segment lost 6 bases, leaving 10 bases of the junction unmatched. The CDR3 DNA is TGTGCCAGCAGGGCCGGGACAGCGACGGACGAGCAGTACTTC. It codes for CASRAGTATDEQYF.

The chain recombines TRBV19 with TRBJ2-7; 11 bases are a match to TRBD2. CDR1 is LNHDA, CDR2 SQIVND, per germline (reference sequence). The junction had 3 bases not matched to a gene; V was cut back by 4 bases and J by 4 bases. The CDR3 contains 14 residues. In nucleotides, the CDR3 is TGTGCCAGTAGTAGGGGACTAGCGGTATACGAGCAGTACTTC. Translated: CASSRGLAVYEQYF.

The chain is built from TRBV16 and TRBJ2-7; D is undetermined. This CDR3 region has 12 residues. Trimming shortened V by 0 bases and J by 3 bases, and 3 bases separated the two germline ends. Germline V gene sequence: CDR1 KGHSY, CDR2 FQNENV. This CDR3 reads CASSQSNYEQYF. CDR3 nucleotides: TGTGCCAGCAGCCAATCTAACTACGAGCAGTACTTC.

The chain has TRBV7-9 and TRBJ2-7, with D hard to call. The CDR3 runs 13 residues. Between the trimmed V and J ends, which lost 4 bases and 1 base, there was a span of 8 bases. Per the germline V gene, CDR1 is SEHNR and CDR2 is FQNEAQ (reference sequence). CDR3 in amino acids: CASSSDTSYEQYF. CDR3 DNA: TGTGCCAGCAGCTCCGACACATCCTACGAGCAGTACTTC.

This clone was seen once. V is TRBV18 and J is TRBJ2-7; maybe TRBD2 (7 bases). Per germline, CDR1 KGHSH and CDR2 LQKENI. This CDR3 spans 14 amino acids. V lost 3 bases and J lost 7, with 16 bases in between. CDR3 DNA sequence: TGTGCCAGCTCACCCTCCGCGGGGGCGTCGGAGCAGTACTTC. Protein: CASSPSAGASEQYF. The full variable domain, rest sourced from reference TRBV18 and TRBJ2-7, is NAGVMQNPRHLVRRRGQEARLRCSPMKGHSHVYWYRQLPEEGLKFMVYLQKENIIDESGMPKERFSAEFPKEGPSILRIQQVVRGDSAAYFCASSPSAGASEQYFGPGTRLTVT.

This chain connects TRBV19 to TRBJ2-5; 9 bases line up with TRBD1. The CDR3 spans 15 residues. Germline CDR1 LNHDA, CDR2 SQIVND (reference sequence). V lost 9 bases, J lost 1 base, and 9 bases stayed unmatched. DNA of the CDR3: TGTGCCAGCAGGGGTCCGGGACAGGGCCAAGAGACCCAGTACTTC. It encodes CASRGPGQGQETQYF.

This clone was observed a few times. The CDR3 loop is CASSDRWELFF. In DNA, the CDR3 is TGTGCCAGCAGTGACAGATGGGAACTGTTTTTT. The chain couples TRBV28 to TRBJ1-4, with D possibly TRBD1 on 5 matching bases. The CDR3 runs 11 residues. Between the trimmed V and J ends, which lost 5 bases and 12 bases, there was a span of 10 bases. CDR1 and CDR2 (germline): MDHEN, SYDVKM.

This CDR3 reads CASSQERESDTQYF. In DNA form, the CDR3 reads TGCGCCAGCAGCCAGGAGCGGGAGTCAGATACGCAGTATTTT. The chain employs TRBV4-1 and TRBJ2-3, with 8 bases identical to TRBD2. CDR1 MGHRA and CDR2 YSYEKL come from the germline V gene. This CDR3 contains 14 residues. With V trimmed by 3 bases and J by 4 bases, 3 bases remained unmatched.

This chain uses TRBV5-1 with TRBJ2-5; TRBD2 aligns across 12 bases. The CDR3 sequence is 16 residues long. Germline loops: CDR1 SGHRS, CDR2 YFSETQ. Losses at the gene ends were 1 base for V and 5 bases for J; bases not matched to a gene: 6. The CDR3 DNA is TGCGCCAGCAGCTTGTCTAGCGGGAGGGCCGGGGAGACCCAGTACTTC. Protein product: CASSLSSGRAGETQYF.

This clone has only a few counts. This rearrangement joins TRBV5-1 to TRBJ1-2, with a weak D call TRBD1 (5 bases). The CDR3 consists of 14 residues. Germline assignment: CDR1 SGHRS and CDR2 YFSETQ. V dropped 0 bases and J dropped 8 bases, with 14 bases sitting between them. Written as DNA, the CDR3 is TGCGCCAGCAGCTTGGCCGGAGGGGTAGGCGGCTACACCTTC. The encoded protein is CASSLAGGVGGYTF.

This chain links TRBV6-2 or TRBV6-3 with TRBJ2-5; 9 positions agree with TRBD2. Germline V gene lookup returns CDR1 MNHEY and CDR2 SVGEGT. The CDR3 totals 19 residues. V shed 4 bases and J 5 bases; nucleotides not matched to a gene: 20. This CDR3 reads CASSSSGLAIVGGWETQYF. The CDR3 nucleotides are TGTGCCAGCAGTTCGTCTGGACTAGCGATCGTAGGTGGTTGGGAGACCCAGTACTTC.

This chain uses TRBV11-2 with TRBJ1-2, with 9 bases lining up with TRBD1. This CDR3 is 12 amino acids long. Germline values: CDR1 SGHAT, CDR2 FQNNGV. V dropped 4 bases and J dropped 8; count of bases not matched to a gene: 2. The CDR3 region is CASSSDRGGYTF. The CDR3, as DNA: TGTGCCAGCAGCTCGGACAGGGGCGGCTACACCTTC.

In regard to this clone: A junction boundary mismatches the germline segment, possibly from a read error. The chain recombines TRBV28 with TRBJ2-1, with D perhaps matching TRBD2 (5 bases). In germline, CDR1 is MDHEN, CDR2 SYDVKM. This CDR3 spans 11 amino acids. CDR3 amino acids: CASSFGKPGVF. The CDR3 bases are TGTGCCAGCAGTTTTGGAAAACCCGGGGTCTTC.

DNA of the CDR3: TGTGCCAGCACCAAGACAGGGGGCTTCTATACGCAGTATTTT. It specifies CASTKTGGFYTQYF. The rearrangement links TRBV27 to TRBJ2-3, with 10 bases fitting TRBD1. The V gene end was trimmed by 7 bases and the J gene end by 7 bases; junction bases not matched to a gene: 8. Germline CDR1 and CDR2: MNHEY and SMNVEV (reference sequence). This CDR3 spans 14 amino acids.

This chain joins TRBV3-1 (or the pseudogene TRBV3-2) and TRBJ2-1; 8 bases agree with TRBD2. From germline, CDR1 is LGHDT and CDR2 YNNKEL (reference sequence). The CDR3 consists of 14 residues. V trimming: 2 bases; J trimming: 8 bases; junction bases outside the gene matches: 5. CDR3: CASSQREGRYEQFF. The CDR3 DNA reads TGTGCCAGCAGCCAACGGGAGGGCCGGTATGAGCAGTTCTTC.

This clone is a singleton in its sample. This sequence joins TRBV27 and TRBJ2-5, with D maybe TRBD2 (6 bases). The CDR3 consists of 15 residues. Deletions cut 0 bases from V and 2 bases from J, with 10 bases between. Looked up from germline, CDR1 is MNHEY and CDR2 is SMNVEV (reference sequence). CDR3 amino acids: CASSLSGLTQETQYF. The DNA for the CDR3 is TGTGCCAGCAGTTTATCGGGACTCACACAAGAGACCCAGTACTTC.

This chain joins TRBV4-2 and TRBJ2-7; 10 bases agree with TRBD2. Germline loops: CDR1 LGHNA, CDR2 YNFKEQ. The CDR3 extends over 17 amino acids. Germline trimming cut 1 base from V and 2 bases from J; bases unmatched to any gene: 8. Here the CDR3 DNA reads TGTGCCAGCAGCCAAGGAACTCTAGCGGGAGTTACCTACGAGCAGTACTTC. It codes for CASSQGTLAGVTYEQYF.

A few counts support this clone. At the DNA level, this CDR3 is encoded by other sequences in the same sample as well. The V call is TRBV11-2, the J call TRBJ1-6, with TRBD1 matching over 8 bases. The J segment lost 10 bases and the V segment lost 6 bases, leaving 8 bases of the junction unmatched. This CDR3 is built from 14 residues. From germline, CDR1 is SGHAT and CDR2 FQNNGV. The CDR3 spells CASRHQGAGSPLHF. In DNA, the CDR3 is TGTGCCAGCAGACATCAGGGGGCCGGGTCACCCCTCCACTTT.

This clone was seen once. The chain is built from TRBV6-4 and TRBJ2-2; tentatively, D is TRBD2 (6 bases). Looked up from germline, CDR1 is MRHNA and CDR2 is SNTAGT. Trimming took 3 bases from V and 4 from J, leaving 9 bases between them. The CDR3 is made up of 14 amino acids. The CDR3 region is CASSENGGTGELFF. CDR3 nucleotide sequence: TGTGCCAGCAGTGAAAACGGGGGCACCGGGGAGCTGTTTTTT.

In DNA form, the CDR3 reads TGCAGTGCTAGTTCTGGGGCGCAGTACTTC. It codes for CSASSGAQYF. V is TRBV20-1 and J is TRBJ2-7; D may be TRBD1 (5 bases). The length of the CDR3 is 10 residues. The V gene lost 3 bases and the J gene lost 9 bases, with 9 bases spanning the gap. Germline CDR1 DFQATT, CDR2 SNEGSKA (reference sequence).